This T cell receptor beta chain came from a study of cytomegalovirus exposure and HLA in healthy donors. On this clone: Its antigen is still unknown.

CDR3 size: 16 residues. Trimming at V came to 4 bases and at J to 3 bases, leaving 9 bases not matched to a gene. The germline V gene has CDR1 SGDLS and CDR2 YYNGEE. The study's findings and limits: As a later analysis revealed, the rate of TCR association differed by HLA locus, with DRB1 most and HLA-C fewest. In vitro confirmation showed a few CMV-associated chains to be CMV antigen specific.

60 Vbeta and 13 Jbeta primers were used in PCR. Libraries were prepared by immunoSEQ multiplex PCR; TCRdb keeps only in-frame clonotypes and omits some of them. The repertoire holds about 160,000 clones, with 60% to 80% as singletons. V and J are TRBV9 and TRBJ2-3; TRBD2 matches at 9 bases. The sequence was obtained from a man aged 25-40 years in good health and CMV-seropositive. Sequenced material: PBMCs. The chain's CDR3 is CASSPLAGGGTDTQYF. The CDR3 DNA sequence: TGTGCCAGCAGCCCCCTGGCGGGGGGGGGTACAGATACGCAGTATTTT.